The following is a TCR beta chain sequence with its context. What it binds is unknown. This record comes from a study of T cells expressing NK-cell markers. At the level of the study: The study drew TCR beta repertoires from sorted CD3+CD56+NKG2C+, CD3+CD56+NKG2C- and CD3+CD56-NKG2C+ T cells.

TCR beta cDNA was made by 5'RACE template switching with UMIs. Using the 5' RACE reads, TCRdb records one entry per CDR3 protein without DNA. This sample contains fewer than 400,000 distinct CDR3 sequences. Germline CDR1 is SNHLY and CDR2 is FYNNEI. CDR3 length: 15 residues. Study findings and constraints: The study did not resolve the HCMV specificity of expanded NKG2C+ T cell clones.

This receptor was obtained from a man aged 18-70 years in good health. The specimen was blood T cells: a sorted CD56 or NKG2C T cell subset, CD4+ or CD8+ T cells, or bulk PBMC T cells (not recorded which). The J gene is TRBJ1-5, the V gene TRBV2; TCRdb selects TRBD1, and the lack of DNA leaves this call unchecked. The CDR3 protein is CASREGQGAKQPQHF. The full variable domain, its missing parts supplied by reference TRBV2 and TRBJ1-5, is EPEVTQTPSHQVTQMGQEVILRCVPISNHLYFYWYRQILGQKVEFLVSFYNNEISEKSEIFDDQFSVERPDGSNFTLKIRSTKLEDSAMYFCASREGQGAKQPQHFGDGTRLSIL.